The TCR beta chain under discussion was sequenced for a study of blood T cell repertoires in COVID-19. Study in general: Acute and convalescent COVID-19 samples came from the United States, Italy and Spain.

In the original processing: From reference gene primer amplification, estimates of nucleated cell counts were derived. Sequenced by immunoSEQ multiplex PCR; TCRdb stores in-frame clones only, minus some. V, J and clone size are those of that table, while D and trimming were read from the DNA. Among around 380,000 clones listed, approximately 87% were seen once. V dropped 5 bases and J dropped 6 bases, with 14 bases sitting between them. This CDR3 region has 14 residues. Germline CDR1 and CDR2: PRHDT and FYEKMQ (reference sequence). In terms of age and location, participants ranged from roughly 18 to 90 years and lived in about 25 US areas.

The chain uses TRBV13 and TRBJ1-5, with D possibly matching TRBD1 (5 bases). The sequence was collected from a man aged 25 to 40 who had recovered from COVID-19. The sample was PBMCs or T cells enriched from blood (not recorded which). The CDR3 loop is CASSQGRGLQPQHF. In DNA form, the CDR3 reads TGTGCCAGCAGCCAAGGGAGGGGACTTCAGCCCCAGCATTTT.